These 13 T cell receptor beta chains were all obtained from the same sample, sequenced in a study of cytomegalovirus exposure and HLA in healthy donors. The PCR used 60 Vbeta and 13 Jbeta primers. Repertoires were generated with immunoSEQ multiplex PCR, while TCRdb's copy carries only in-frame clones and drops some. The table shows more than 150,000 clones, with approximately 80% occurring only once. Input material: PBMCs. These receptors were taken from a girl aged 5-17 years in good health and CMV-seropositive.

The chain has TRBV11-2 and TRBJ2-7; possibly TRBD1 for D (6 bases). V lost 6 bases and J lost 2, with 14 bases in between. In germline, CDR1 is SGHAT, CDR2 FQNNGV. The CDR3 loop spans 14 amino acids. CDR3 loop: CASRSTGIPYEQYF. In DNA, the CDR3 is TGTGCCAGCAGGTCCACAGGGATCCCCTACGAGCAGTACTTC.

This CDR3 is CSAKNSYEQYF. Here the CDR3 DNA reads TGCAGTGCTAAGAACTCGTACGAGCAGTACTTC. The chain combines TRBV20-1 with TRBJ2-7; D is ambiguous. Germline CDR1 and CDR2: DFQATT and SNEGSKA (reference sequence). V gave up 4 bases and J gave up 4 bases, with 8 bases separating them. The CDR3 is made up of 11 amino acids.

J is TRBJ1-1 and V is TRBV6-5, with unresolved D. From germline, CDR1 is MNHEY and CDR2 SVGAGI. This CDR3 has 13 amino acids. Trimming shortened V by 3 bases and J by 4 bases, and 9 bases separated the two germline ends. CDR3 amino acids: CASSYVGGTEAFF. CDR3 nucleotide sequence: TGTGCCAGCAGTTATGTGGGAGGCACTGAAGCTTTCTTT.

The chain recombines TRBV11-3 with TRBJ2-3, with TRBD2 identical over 13 bases. This CDR3 has 16 amino acids. With V trimmed by 5 bases and J by 5 bases, 7 bases remained unmatched. Per the germline V gene, CDR1 is SGHNT and CDR2 is YENEEA. The CDR3 is CASSPGLAGAKDTQYF. In nucleotides, the CDR3 is TGTGCCAGCAGCCCCGGACTAGCGGGGGCGAAAGATACGCAGTATTTT.

The chain links TRBV27 to TRBJ1-1; 8 bases are a match to TRBD1. Germline V gene sequence: CDR1 MNHEY, CDR2 SMNVEV (reference sequence). The J segment lost 9 bases and the V segment lost 6 bases, leaving 12 bases of the junction unmatched. The CDR3 sequence is 14 residues long. The CDR3 reads CASRGAGGTGKAFF. In nucleotides, the CDR3 is TGTGCCAGCAGGGGGGCAGGGGGCACAGGGAAAGCTTTCTTT.

The chain is built from TRBV5-5 and TRBJ1-2; no definite D call. CDR3 length: 12 amino acids. Germline lookup yields CDR1 SGHKS and CDR2 YYEKEE (reference sequence). The V and J ends lost 4 bases and 2 bases respectively, with 6 bases between them. CDR3 in DNA: TGTGCCAGCAGCCTCGGGAACTATGGCTACACCTTC. Translation gives CASSLGNYGYTF.

The J gene is TRBJ1-2, the V gene TRBV30, with TRBD1 as a possible D gene (5 bases). Germline V gives CDR1 GTSNPN, CDR2 SVGIG (reference sequence). The CDR3 has 13 residues. The V end lost 7 bases, the J end lost 4 bases, and 16 bases lay between the germline ends. Here the CDR3 reads CAFQGAGTYGYTF. The CDR3 bases are TGTGCCTTTCAGGGTGCGGGGACCTATGGCTACACCTTC.

V gene TRBV28 combines with J gene TRBJ2-7, with 8 nucleotides matching TRBD2. This CDR3 has 13 amino acids. Per the germline V gene, CDR1 is MDHEN and CDR2 is SYDVKM. Trimming cost V 6 bases and J 0 bases; bases outside gene matches: 1. The CDR3: CASRLAASYEQYF. In nucleotides, the CDR3 is TGTGCCAGCAGACTAGCGGCCTCCTACGAGCAGTACTTC.

This clone has just a few counts. The J gene is TRBJ1-1, the V gene TRBV14; weak D call: TRBD1 (6 bases). This CDR3 comprises 15 residues. The germline V gene has CDR1 SGHDN and CDR2 FVKESK. The V and J ends lost 3 bases and 0 bases respectively, with 11 bases between them. The CDR3: CASSQLTGLNTEAFF. Written as DNA, the CDR3 is TGTGCCAGCAGCCAGCTTACAGGGTTGAACACTGAAGCTTTCTTT. Supplemented by reference TRBV14 and TRBJ1-1, the full variable domain reads EAGVTQFPSHSVIEKGQTVTLRCDPISGHDNLYWYRRVMGKEIKFLLHFVKESKQDESGMPNNRFLAERTGGTYSTLKVQPAELEDSGVYFCASSQLTGLNTEAFFGQGTRLTVV.

The rearrangement joins TRBV9 to TRBJ2-7; 8 bases match TRBD2. The CDR3 length is 15 residues. The V gene end was trimmed by 3 bases and the J gene end by 6 bases; junction bases not matched to a gene: 11. The V gene's germline CDR1 is SGDLS and CDR2 YYNGEE. The CDR3 DNA reads TGTGCCAGCAGCGCTGGACTAGCCCTCCCCATCGAGCAGTACTTC. Translation: CASSAGLALPIEQYF.

The chain links TRBV25-1 to TRBJ2-1; a possible D gene is TRBD1 (5 bases). Germline CDR1 reads MGHDK; CDR2 reads SYGVNS. V gave up 2 bases and J gave up 2 bases, with 19 bases separating them. This CDR3 has 18 residues. CDR3 sequence: CASSEVQGPLSPYNEQFF. CDR3 DNA: TGTGCCAGCAGTGAAGTTCAGGGCCCTTTGTCCCCCTACAATGAGCAGTTCTTC. The entire variable domain, with the rest obtained from reference TRBV25-1 and TRBJ2-1, is as follows: EADIYQTPRYLVIGTGKKITLECSQTMGHDKMYWYQQDPGMELHLIHYSYGVNSTEKGDLSSESTVSRIRTEHFPLTLESARPSHTSQYLCASSEVQGPLSPYNEQFFGPGTRLTVL.

The gene calls are TRBV27 and TRBJ1-5; 7 bases map to TRBD1. V was pared by 4 bases and J by 0 bases, with 12 bases of the junction left unmatched. Looked up from germline, CDR1 is MNHEY and CDR2 is SMNVEV (reference sequence). The CDR3 runs 18 residues. CDR3 in amino acids: CASSSWDSISDSNQPQHF. The CDR3 DNA sequence: TGTGCCAGCAGTTCATGGGACAGCATCAGTGATAGCAATCAGCCCCAGCATTTT.

The chain uses TRBV6-6 and TRBJ1-5; D is ambiguous. The V gene's germline CDR1 is MNHNY and CDR2 SVGAGI (reference sequence). CDR3 length: 14 amino acids. V lost 2 bases and J 3 bases, leaving 8 bases between the germline ends. The CDR3 nucleotides read TGTGCCAGCAGTTACGAGGGTATCAATCAGCCCCAGCATTTT. Its protein product is CASSYEGINQPQHF.